The present TCR beta chain was sequenced within a study of T cells in Graves' hyperthyroidism and ophthalmopathy. Study-wide points: The model anticipated ophthalmopathy a median around six months pre-onset.

Reasons for excluding patients were uncontrolled infection, other autoimmune disease, pregnancy or lactation. Template material for amplifying TCR beta CDR3 regions consisted of RNA transcripts. The HTBI primer set drove a first-round RT-PCR of the TCR CDR3. MiXCR, run by TCRdb on the multiplex PCR reads, gives a single entry per CDR3 protein. The table lists about 500,000 distinct CDR3 sequences, 40% to 50% of them singletons. The CDR3 has 17 amino acids. V gave up 1 base and J gave up 2 bases; unmatched junction bases: 9. Germline CDR1 is SGHRS and CDR2 is YFSETQ. This clonotype occurred many times. Its antigen is undetermined.

The origin of this receptor is an adult woman with Graves' disease, either hyperthyroidism or ophthalmopathy (not recorded which). The chain has TRBV5-1 and TRBJ2-5; 9 bases map to TRBD2. The specimen sequenced was peripheral blood or thyroid tissue (not recorded which). CDR3 in DNA: TGCGCCAGCAGCTTGAGACCTAGCGGGATGACGCAAGAGACCCAGTACTTC. Protein: CASSLRPSGMTQETQYF.